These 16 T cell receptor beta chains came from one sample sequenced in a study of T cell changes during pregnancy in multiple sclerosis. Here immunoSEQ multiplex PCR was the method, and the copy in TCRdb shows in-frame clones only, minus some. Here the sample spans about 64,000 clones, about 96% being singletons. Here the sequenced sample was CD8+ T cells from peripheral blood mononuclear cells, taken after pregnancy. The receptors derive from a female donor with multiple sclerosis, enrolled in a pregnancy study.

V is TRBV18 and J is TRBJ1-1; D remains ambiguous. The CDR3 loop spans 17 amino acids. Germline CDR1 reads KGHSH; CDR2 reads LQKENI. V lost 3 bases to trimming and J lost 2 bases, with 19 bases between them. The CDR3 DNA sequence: TGTGCCAGCTCACCCATTCTCCTCTCGGAGGGTAACACTGAAGCTTTCTTT. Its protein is CASSPILLSEGNTEAFF.

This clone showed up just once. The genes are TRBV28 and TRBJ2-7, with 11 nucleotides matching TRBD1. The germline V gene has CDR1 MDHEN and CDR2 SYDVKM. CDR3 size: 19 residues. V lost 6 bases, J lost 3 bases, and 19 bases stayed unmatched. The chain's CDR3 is CASRSGTGGSSGIYYEQYF. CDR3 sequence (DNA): TGTGCCAGCAGATCCGGGACAGGGGGATCTAGCGGAATATACTACGAGCAGTACTTC.

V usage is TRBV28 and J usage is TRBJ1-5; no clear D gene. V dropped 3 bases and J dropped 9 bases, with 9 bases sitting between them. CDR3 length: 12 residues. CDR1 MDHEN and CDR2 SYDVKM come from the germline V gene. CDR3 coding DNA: TGTGCCAGCAGTTTCGGAGGAGGGCCCCAGCATTTT. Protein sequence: CASSFGGGPQHF. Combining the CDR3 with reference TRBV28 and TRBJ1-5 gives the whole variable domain DVKVTQSSRYLVKRTGEKVFLECVQDMDHENMFWYRQDPGLGLRLIYFSYDVKMKEKGDIPEGYSVSREKKERFSLILESASTNQTSMYLCASSFGGGPQHFGDGTRLSIL.

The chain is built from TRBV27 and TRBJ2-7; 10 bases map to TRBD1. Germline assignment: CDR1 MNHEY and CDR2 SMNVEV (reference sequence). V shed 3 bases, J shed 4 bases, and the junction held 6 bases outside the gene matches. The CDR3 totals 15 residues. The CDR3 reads CASSFGLGQGYEQYF. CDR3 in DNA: TGTGCCAGCAGTTTCGGTTTGGGACAGGGGTACGAGCAGTACTTC.

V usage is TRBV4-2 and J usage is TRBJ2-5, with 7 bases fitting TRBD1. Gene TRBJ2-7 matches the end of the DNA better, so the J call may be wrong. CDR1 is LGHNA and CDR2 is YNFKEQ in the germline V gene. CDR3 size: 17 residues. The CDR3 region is CASSQTKTGFRAYEQYF. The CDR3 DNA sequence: TGTGCCAGCAGCCAAACGAAGACAGGGTTTCGGGCCTACGAGCAGTACTTC.

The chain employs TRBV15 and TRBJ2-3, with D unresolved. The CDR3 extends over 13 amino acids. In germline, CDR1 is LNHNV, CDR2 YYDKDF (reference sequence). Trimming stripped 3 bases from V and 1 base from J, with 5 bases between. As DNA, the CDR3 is TGTGCCACCAGCAGCGAGGGCACAGATACGCAGTATTTT. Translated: CATSSEGTDTQYF.

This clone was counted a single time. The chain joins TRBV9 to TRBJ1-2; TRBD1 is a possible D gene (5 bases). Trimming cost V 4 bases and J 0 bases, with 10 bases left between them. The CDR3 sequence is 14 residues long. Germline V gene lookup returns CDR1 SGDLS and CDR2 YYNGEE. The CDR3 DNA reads TGTGCCAGCAGCCCTGGGGGGGCTAACTATGGCTACACCTTC. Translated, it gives CASSPGGANYGYTF.

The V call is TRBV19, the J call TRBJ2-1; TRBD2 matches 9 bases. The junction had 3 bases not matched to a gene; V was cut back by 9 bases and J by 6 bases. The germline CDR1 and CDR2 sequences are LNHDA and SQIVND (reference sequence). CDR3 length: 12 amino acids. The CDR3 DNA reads TGTGCCAGCGGACTAGCGCTCAATGAGCAGTTCTTC. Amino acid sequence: CASGLALNEQFF.

CDR3 nucleotide sequence: TGTGCCAGTAGCGCGGGAGGCATGAACACTGAAGCTTTCTTT. Protein sequence: CASSAGGMNTEAFF. The rearrangement uses TRBV19 and TRBJ1-1; D gene ambiguous. The CDR3 runs 14 residues. Germline values: CDR1 LNHDA, CDR2 SQIVND (reference sequence). Trimming took 6 bases from V and 0 from J, leaving 11 bases between them.

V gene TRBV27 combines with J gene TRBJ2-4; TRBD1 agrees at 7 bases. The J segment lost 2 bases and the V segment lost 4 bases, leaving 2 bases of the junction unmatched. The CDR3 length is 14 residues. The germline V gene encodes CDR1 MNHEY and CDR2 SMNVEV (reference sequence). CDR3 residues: CASSSQGTKNIQYF. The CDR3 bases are TGTGCCAGCAGTTCACAGGGGACCAAAAACATTCAGTACTTC.

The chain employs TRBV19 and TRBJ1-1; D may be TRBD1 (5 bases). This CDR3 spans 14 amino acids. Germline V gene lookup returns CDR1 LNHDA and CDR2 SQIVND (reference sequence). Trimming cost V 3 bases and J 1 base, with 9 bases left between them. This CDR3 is CASSIDRGNTEAFF. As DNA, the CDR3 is TGTGCCAGTAGTATCGACAGAGGGAACACTGAAGCTTTCTTT.

The CDR3 DNA sequence: TGCGCCAGCAGCCAAGGAAGAGGTTTAGACGAGCAGTACTTC. Translated: CASSQGRGLDEQYF. The chain is built from TRBV4-3 and TRBJ2-7, with D uncertain. Between the trimmed V and J ends, which lost 1 base and 5 bases, there was a span of 12 bases. The CDR3 consists of 14 residues. Germline V gives CDR1 LGHNA, CDR2 YSLEER.

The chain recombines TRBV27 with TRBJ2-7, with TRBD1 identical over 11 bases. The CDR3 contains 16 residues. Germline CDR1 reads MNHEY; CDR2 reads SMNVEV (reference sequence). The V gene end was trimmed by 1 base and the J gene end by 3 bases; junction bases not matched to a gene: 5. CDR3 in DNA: TGTGCCAGCAGTTTATTCGGTGGGACAGGGGGCTACGAGCAGTACTTC. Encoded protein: CASSLFGGTGGYEQYF.

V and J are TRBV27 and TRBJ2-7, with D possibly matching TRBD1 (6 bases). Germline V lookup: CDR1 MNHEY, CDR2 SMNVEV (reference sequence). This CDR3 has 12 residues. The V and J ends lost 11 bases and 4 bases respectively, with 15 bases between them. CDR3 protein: CAVRRGRYEQYF. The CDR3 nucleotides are TGTGCCGTCCGCAGGGGACGGTACGAGCAGTACTTC.

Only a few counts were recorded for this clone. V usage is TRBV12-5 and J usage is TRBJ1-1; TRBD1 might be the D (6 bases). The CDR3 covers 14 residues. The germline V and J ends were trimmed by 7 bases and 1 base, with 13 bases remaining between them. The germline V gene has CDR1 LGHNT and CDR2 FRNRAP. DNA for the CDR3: TGTGCTAGTGTCGCAAAGACAGGGAACACTGAAGCTTTCTTT. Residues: CASVAKTGNTEAFF.

The CDR3 nucleotides read TGTGCCATCAGTGACCCAGGCTCCCCTAGCACAGATACGCAGTATTTT. Residues: CAISDPGSPSTDTQYF. V usage is TRBV10-3 and J usage is TRBJ2-3, with D hard to call. V was pared by 3 bases and J by 0 bases, with 13 bases between. The CDR3 is made up of 16 amino acids. Germline assignment: CDR1 ENHRY and CDR2 SYGVKD.